Listed here are 18 T cell receptor beta chains from one sample, sequenced in a study of blood T cells in healthy people across ages. Sample-barcoded 5' priming and a J-beta primer mix drove a second PCR of roughly 6 to 12 cycles. In TCRdb, the 5' RACE reads were re-called with MiXCR into one record per CDR3 protein. Of approximately 780,000 distinct CDR3 sequences in the sample, approximately 24% were seen once. The same data also went into a second study, on T cells of mothers and their children.

Material for sequencing was blood. These receptors were collected from a boy between 5 and 17 years old in good health.

This chain joins TRBV5-1 and TRBJ2-2; D is uncertain. CDR1 and CDR2 from the germline V gene are SGHRS and YFSETQ. Trimming removed 0 bases from V and 5 bases from J, with 11 bases in between. The CDR3 is made up of 15 amino acids. CDR3 sequence reads: CASSLDGLTTGELFF. The CDR3 nucleotides read TGCGCCAGCAGCTTGGATGGGCTGACGACCGGGGAGCTGTTTTTT.

V is TRBV29-1 and J is TRBJ2-5; D ambiguous. The DNA end is a closer match to TRBJ2-7, so the J assignment may be wrong. Germline CDR1 SQVTM, CDR2 ANQGSEA. The CDR3 totals 13 residues. The DNA for the CDR3 is TGCAGCGTTGAGGTACACCACTCCTACGAGCAGTACTTC. This encodes CSVEVHHSYEQYF.

This sequence joins TRBV10-3 and TRBJ2-5; a weak D match, TRBD2 (6 bases). Trimming removed 0 bases at V and 2 bases at J, with 13 bases between. CDR1 is ENHRY, CDR2 SYGVKD, per germline. CDR3 length: 16 residues. The CDR3 spells CAISESRGTQQETQYF. Here the CDR3 DNA reads TGTGCCATCAGTGAGTCCCGCGGGACGCAACAAGAGACCCAGTACTTC.

The chain links TRBV7-2 to TRBJ1-2, with a possible D match to TRBD1 (6 bases). Trimming cost V 0 bases and J 0 bases, with 14 bases left between them. Germline CDR1 SGHTA, CDR2 FQGNSA. The CDR3 runs to 17 residues. The CDR3 DNA reads as TGTGCCAGCAGCTTAGCTGCAGGGGCTGGACCTAACTATGGCTACACCTTC. This encodes CASSLAAGAGPNYGYTF.

The V and J genes are TRBV5-5 and TRBJ2-6, with 8 nucleotides matching TRBD1. Germline CDR1 reads SGHKS; CDR2 reads YYEKEE (reference sequence). Germline trimming cut 3 bases from V and 2 bases from J; bases unmatched to any gene: 7. The CDR3 has 17 residues. CDR3 bases: TGTGCCAGCAGCTCGACAGGGGTTGAAACTGGGGCCAACGTCCTGACTTTC. Translation: CASSSTGVETGANVLTF.

This chain uses TRBV4-1 with TRBJ1-4; 8 bases agree with TRBD1. Germline assignment: CDR1 MGHRA and CDR2 YSYEKL. The CDR3 loop spans 16 amino acids. Trimming cost V 4 bases and J 5 bases; bases outside gene matches: 9. CDR3 sequence: CASSRTLQGGNEKLFF. The CDR3 nucleotides are TGCGCCAGCAGCCGAACCTTACAGGGGGGAAATGAAAAACTGTTTTTT.

The CDR3 reads CASSQGKAGSYEQYF. CDR3 in DNA: TGTGCCAGCAGCCAAGGGAAGGCAGGGAGTTACGAGCAGTACTTC. The gene calls are TRBV3-1 and TRBJ2-1, with D perhaps being TRBD1 or TRBD2 (5 bases each). With the DNA end fitting TRBJ2-7 better, the J assignment may be wrong. Germline CDR1 LGHDT, CDR2 YNNKEL (reference sequence). The length of the CDR3 is 15 residues.

This clonotype was counted a few times. The CDR3 protein is CASSLAGSFATNEKLFF. DNA of the CDR3: TGTGCCAGCAGCTTAGCGGGCAGCTTTGCAACTAATGAAAAACTGTTTTTT. J is TRBJ1-4 and V is TRBV7-9; no firm D call. The CDR3 loop spans 17 amino acids. Per the germline V gene, CDR1 is SEHNR and CDR2 is FQNEAQ (reference sequence). The V and J ends lost 0 bases and 0 bases respectively, with 11 bases between them. The whole variable domain, remainder taken from reference TRBV7-9 and TRBJ1-4, is DTGVSQNPRHKITKRGQNVTFRCDPISEHNRLYWYRQTLGQGPEFLTYFQNEAQLEKSRLLSDRFSAERPKGSFSTLEIQRTEQGDSAMYLCASSLAGSFATNEKLFFGSGTQLSVL.

This clonotype was found once. The DNA is omitted, as the CDR3 cannot be located on it reliably, and the CDR3 follows TCRdb's listing. This chain's CDR3 is CASKSGVAGGNGCTF. The chain couples TRBV12-3 or TRBV12-4 to TRBJ1-2. A total of 15 residues make up the CDR3, ends included.

This clonotype has only a few counts. Here the CDR3 DNA reads TGTGCCAGCAGCTTAAGAAGGACTAGCGGCAATGAGCAGTTCTTC. Amino acid sequence: CASSLRRTSGNEQFF. The chain employs TRBV7-9 and TRBJ2-1; 10 bases align to TRBD2. Germline values: CDR1 SEHNR, CDR2 FQNEAQ (reference sequence). The CDR3 extends over 15 amino acids. V lost 2 bases, J lost 6 bases, and 4 bases stayed unmatched.

This clonotype was picked up a small number of times. The CDR3 loop is CASSHNPGGAGETQYF. DNA of the CDR3: TGTGCCAGCAGCCACAACCCCGGAGGGGCTGGTGAGACCCAGTACTTC. J is TRBJ2-5 and V is TRBV3-1; D may be TRBD2 (6 bases). V was clipped by 3 bases and J by 5 bases, with 19 bases between them. Germline-derived CDR1 and CDR2 are LGHDT and YNNKEL (reference sequence). CDR3 size: 16 residues.

Regarding this clonotype: Its ends do not fully match the called genes, so a read error is possible. The chain couples TRBV3-1 to TRBJ2-5, with D perhaps matching TRBD1 (6 bases). CDR1 is LGHDT, CDR2 YNNKEL, per germline (reference sequence). The CDR3 is 13 amino acids. For the CDR3, the DNA is TGTGCCAGCAGCTTGACAGGCAAAGAGCCCCAGTACTTC. Translated, it gives CASSLTGKEPQYF.

The chain is built from TRBV3-1 and TRBJ1-1; D is uncertain. Trimming shortened V by 3 bases and J by 7 bases, and 9 bases separated the two germline ends. The CDR3 runs to 12 residues. Germline CDR1 LGHDT, CDR2 YNNKEL (reference sequence). The CDR3 nucleotides are TGTGCCAGCAGCCACGCCGGGAGTGAAGCTTTCTTT. It translates to CASSHAGSEAFF.

The V gene is TRBV24-1, the J gene TRBJ2-3; 12 bases map to TRBD2. CDR3 size: 19 residues. Germline CDR1 and CDR2: KGHDR and SFDVKD. Trimming took 4 bases from V and 1 from J; bases not matched to a gene: 11. CDR3 sequence (DNA): TGTGCCACCAGTGACCCGACTAGCGGGAGCCTTCCACGCACAGATACGCAGTATTTT. Translated: CATSDPTSGSLPRTDTQYF.

Only a few counts were recorded for this clonotype. V and J are TRBV7-3 and TRBJ2-4, with TRBD1 matching over 8 bases. J was trimmed by 7 bases and V by 6 bases; bases with no gene match: 14. The germline V gene encodes CDR1 SGHTA and CDR2 FQGTGA. The CDR3 is made up of 16 amino acids. CDR3 residues: CASSPSSDRGGNIQYF. In DNA form, the CDR3 reads TGTGCCAGCAGTCCCTCGAGTGACAGGGGTGGCAACATTCAGTACTTC.

This clonotype was observed a few times. The junction and the germline gene differ at one end; a read error may be behind it. This rearrangement joins TRBV10-2 to TRBJ2-4; possibly TRBD2 for D (5 bases). The germline CDR1 and CDR2 sequences are WSHSY and SAAADI. CDR3 size: 14 residues. CDR3 nucleotide sequence: TGTGCCAGCAGTGACCCTGCCGGGGAAAACATTCAGTACTTC. Translating it yields CASSDPAGENIQYF.

The chain links TRBV28 to TRBJ2-3; the D call may be TRBD1 or TRBD2 (5 bases each). Trimming removed 2 bases at V and 3 bases at J, with 12 bases between. The germline gives CDR1 MDHEN, CDR2 SYDVKM. CDR3 length: 15 amino acids. The DNA of the CDR3 is TGTGCCAGCAGTTTACGACAGTTAGCGACAGATACGCAGTATTTT. Its protein is CASSLRQLATDTQYF.

A few counts support this clonotype. The chain is built from TRBV6-5 and TRBJ2-5; no definite D call. Looked up from germline, CDR1 is MNHEY and CDR2 is SVGAGI. V lost 5 bases to trimming and J lost 1 base, with 14 bases between them. The CDR3 covers 15 residues. The CDR3 DNA follows: TGTGCCAGCAGTCCCACCTTTGGGGTCCAAGAGACCCAGTACTTC. Amino acid sequence: CASSPTFGVQETQYF.